This T cell receptor beta chain was retrieved from a study of control samples from healthy donors and cancer patients. Using immunoSEQ multiplex PCR, the repertoire was profiled, and TCRdb retains in-frame clones only, with some absent. The top ten hold roughly a fifth of the sample, which has fewer than 45,000 clones, around 90% seen once. CDR3 length equals 15 residues. Per germline, CDR1 SGHTA and CDR2 FQGTGA. The V end was cut by 1 base, the J end by 0 bases, with 8 bases between. The receptor comes from a woman in her 40s with head and neck cancer. The chain couples TRBV7-3 to TRBJ2-3; possibly TRBD2 for D (6 bases). Input material: PBMCs. CDR3 protein: CASSLRAGSTDTQYF. CDR3 DNA: TGTGCCAGCAGCTTAAGGGCGGGAAGCACAGATACGCAGTATTTT.